This T cell receptor (delta chain) was recovered during a study of gamma-delta T cells after stem cell transplantation. The CDR3 runs 20 residues. In germline, CDR1 is GEAIGNYY, CDR2 EKD. V dropped 1 base and J dropped 3 bases, with 29 bases sitting between them. TCRdb ran CATT on the RT-PCR reads. The sample holds 2,600 or so delta-chain clones, around 3.3% seen once. To note about this clone: The TCRdb protein comes from a much larger clone and disagrees with this DNA's translation at residue 14, likely due to a read error; the protein given here is derived from the DNA.

This chain uses TRDV2 with TRDJ1, with D possibly matching TRDD3 (6 bases). Sequencing was performed on gamma-delta T cells. The sequence derives from a human donor. It is not recorded whose cells these are; they may come from a transplant donor. The chain's CDR3 is CACDTRTGTWVPKGADKLIF. The CDR3 DNA reads as TGTGCCTGTGACACAAGGACTGGGACTTGGGTTCCCAAAGGAGCCGATAAACTCATCTTT.